Presented here are 25 T cell receptor beta chains from one specimen sequenced in a study of blood T cell repertoires in COVID-19. Generated by immunoSEQ multiplex PCR, the TCRdb table keeps only in-frame clones and is missing some. The data hold about 200,000 clones, with over 85% observed a single time. Sequenced: PBMCs or T cells enriched from blood (not recorded which). The receptor source for this set is a woman in her twenties or thirties with acute COVID-19.

This clone showed up just a few times. The gene calls are TRBV2 and TRBJ1-1; D gene uncertain. The CDR3 length is 14 residues. Germline V CDR1 and CDR2: SNHLY, FYNNEI. The V end was cut by 0 bases, the J end by 2 bases, with 7 bases between. For the CDR3, the DNA is TGTGCCAGCAGTGAAGCCCGGTTTAACACTGAAGCTTTCTTT. This sequence encodes CASSEARFNTEAFF.

This clone was found a few times. The chain is built from TRBV5-1 and TRBJ1-5; tentative D call: TRBD1 (6 bases). From germline, CDR1 is SGHRS and CDR2 YFSETQ. The CDR3 is made up of 15 amino acids. Trimming took off 4 bases at V and 2 bases at J, with 13 bases between the two ends. The CDR3 region has the DNA TGCGCCAGCAGCCGACAGGAGGAGGGCAATCAGCCCCAGCATTTT. This encodes CASSRQEEGNQPQHF.

The CDR3 nucleotides read TGTGCCAGCCGGGGGGGGAACAGGGTAGGCTCCTATAATTCACCCCTCCACTTT. This encodes CASRGGNRVGSYNSPLHF. The J gene is TRBJ1-6, the V gene TRBV27; D possibly corresponds to TRBD1 (6 bases). The CDR3 has 18 residues. The V gene lost 8 bases and the J gene lost 0 bases, with 20 bases spanning the gap. Germline-derived CDR1 and CDR2 are MNHEY and SMNVEV (reference sequence).

This rearrangement joins TRBV4-1 to TRBJ2-3, with TRBD2 matching over 10 bases. From germline, CDR1 is MGHRA and CDR2 YSYEKL. The V segment lost 0 bases and the J segment 3 bases; nucleotides outside the gene matches: 6. There are 17 residues in the CDR3. The CDR3 loop reads CASSQDGAGGPTDTQYF. The CDR3 DNA follows: TGCGCCAGCAGCCAAGATGGAGCGGGGGGGCCGACAGATACGCAGTATTTT.

The V call is TRBV13, the J call TRBJ2-1; D may be TRBD1 (6 bases). This CDR3 is built from 16 residues. Trimming cost V 2 bases and J 0 bases, with 11 bases left between them. The germline CDR1 and CDR2 sequences are PRHDT and FYEKMQ (reference sequence). CDR3 nucleotide sequence: TGTGCCAGCAGCTTAATGGGGGCCGACTCCTACAATGAGCAGTTCTTC. It is translated as CASSLMGADSYNEQFF.

This chain links TRBV19 with TRBJ2-2; 8 bases agree with TRBD2. J gave up 4 bases and V 5 bases, and 6 bases lay outside the gene matches. CDR1 and CDR2 from the germline V gene are LNHDA and SQIVND (reference sequence). There are 15 residues in the CDR3. The DNA for the CDR3 is TGTGCCAGTAGTTCTGGGACTAGAGCCACCGGGGAGCTGTTTTTT. Translating it yields CASSSGTRATGELFF. The full variable domain, with the rest looked up from reference TRBV19 and TRBJ2-2, is DGGITQSPKYLFRKEGQNVTLSCEQNLNHDAMYWYRQDPGQGLRLIYYSQIVNDFQKGDIAEGYSVSREKKESFPLTVTSAQKNPTAFYLCASSSGTRATGELFFGEGSRLTVL.

This chain links TRBV19 with TRBJ2-2; D is perhaps TRBD1 (5 bases). Trimming pared 5 bases from V and 7 bases from J, leaving 20 bases between. Germline-derived CDR1 and CDR2 are LNHDA and SQIVND (reference sequence). The CDR3 extends over 16 amino acids. CDR3 residues: CASSPIQAPGDGELFF. CDR3 sequence (DNA): TGTGCCAGTAGTCCTATACAGGCCCCCGGAGACGGGGAGCTGTTTTTT.

The chain links TRBV7-9 to TRBJ2-7; D possibly corresponds to TRBD2 (6 bases). Germline values: CDR1 SEHNR, CDR2 FQNEAQ (reference sequence). There are 14 residues in the CDR3. Between the trimmed V and J ends, which lost 6 bases and 3 bases, there was a span of 15 bases. In DNA, the CDR3 is TGTGCCAGCAGTTCAACCGGACTATACTACGAGCAGTACTTC. This encodes CASSSTGLYYEQYF. The whole variable domain, remainder taken from reference TRBV7-9 and TRBJ2-7, is DTGVSQNPRHKITKRGQNVTFRCDPISEHNRLYWYRQTLGQGPEFLTYFQNEAQLEKSRLLSDRFSAERPKGSFSTLEIQRTEQGDSAMYLCASSSTGLYYEQYFGPGTRLTVT.

The chain uses TRBV19 and TRBJ2-7; TRBD1 agrees at 9 bases. The CDR3 loop spans 14 amino acids. J lost 4 bases, V lost 5 bases, and 6 bases had no gene match. Germline lookup yields CDR1 LNHDA and CDR2 SQIVND (reference sequence). The CDR3 here is CASSARQGGYEQYF. CDR3 DNA sequence: TGTGCCAGTAGTGCCCGACAGGGGGGTTACGAGCAGTACTTC.

The rearrangement uses TRBV10-2 and TRBJ2-5; D may be TRBD2 (5 bases). The CDR3 extends over 13 amino acids. The germline V gene encodes CDR1 WSHSY and CDR2 SAAADI. The germline V and J ends were trimmed by 8 bases and 9 bases, with 19 bases remaining between them. This CDR3 is CASGQASPGAQYF. In nucleotides, the CDR3 is TGCGCCAGCGGTCAAGCCTCGCCCGGGGCCCAGTACTTC.

The gene calls are TRBV6-5 and TRBJ1-6; D possibly corresponds to TRBD1 (5 bases). V was trimmed by 2 bases and J by 5 bases, leaving 10 bases between them. This CDR3 has 15 amino acids. Germline V gives CDR1 MNHEY, CDR2 SVGAGI. CDR3 nucleotide sequence: TGTGCCAGCAGTTACGGCGGGGCGAATAATTCACCCCTCCACTTT. Its protein is CASSYGGANNSPLHF.

The rearrangement uses TRBV6-5 and TRBJ2-2; D gene unclear. This CDR3 contains 14 residues. The germline gives CDR1 MNHEY, CDR2 SVGAGI. V was shortened by 8 bases and J by 1 base, with 11 bases between the two germline ends. The CDR3: CASVRSLNTGELFF. DNA for the CDR3: TGTGCCAGCGTCCGTAGCCTGAACACCGGGGAGCTGTTTTTT.

V is TRBV5-4 and J is TRBJ1-1; D is ambiguous. This CDR3 has 17 residues. Trimming stripped 1 base from V and 0 bases from J, with 16 bases between. Germline values: CDR1 SGHNT, CDR2 YYREEE (reference sequence). The CDR3 bases are TGTGCCAGCAGCTTGCCATTTTCGACATACATGAACACTGAAGCTTTCTTT. It specifies CASSLPFSTYMNTEAFF.

This clone was detected once. The J gene is TRBJ2-1, the V gene TRBV28; maybe TRBD1 (6 bases). Germline V lookup: CDR1 MDHEN, CDR2 SYDVKM. The CDR3 is 16 amino acids. V lost 7 bases, J lost 0 bases, and 16 bases lay in between. CDR3 in amino acids: CASTEWTVSSYNEQFF. The CDR3 region has the DNA TGTGCCAGCACCGAATGGACAGTTTCCTCCTACAATGAGCAGTTCTTC.

This clone was seen once. The genes are TRBV5-1 and TRBJ1-6; 8 positions match TRBD1. The J segment lost 7 bases and the V segment lost 3 bases, leaving 6 bases of the junction unmatched. Germline CDR1 SGHRS, CDR2 YFSETQ. The CDR3 runs to 15 residues. Written as DNA, the CDR3 is TGCGCCAGCAGCTCAGGACAGGGCCCAAATTCACCCCTCCACTTT. This encodes CASSSGQGPNSPLHF.

The rearrangement links TRBV28 to TRBJ2-2; TRBD1 aligns across 11 bases. CDR3 length: 15 residues. Germline assignment: CDR1 MDHEN and CDR2 SYDVKM. V gave up 3 bases and J gave up 4 bases; unmatched junction bases: 1. The CDR3 DNA sequence: TGTGCCAGCAGTTTCGGGACAGGGGGCACCGGGGAGCTGTTTTTT. Amino acids: CASSFGTGGTGELFF. Full variable domain (rest looked up from reference TRBV28 and TRBJ2-2): DVKVTQSSRYLVKRTGEKVFLECVQDMDHENMFWYRQDPGLGLRLIYFSYDVKMKEKGDIPEGYSVSREKKERFSLILESASTNQTSMYLCASSFGTGGTGELFFGEGSRLTVL.

This sequence joins TRBV7-6 and TRBJ1-4, with a weak D call TRBD1 (5 bases). V dropped 5 bases and J dropped 10 bases, with 14 bases sitting between them. This CDR3 is built from 13 residues. Germline V gene data show CDR1 as SGHVS and CDR2 as FNYEAQ. The CDR3 protein is CASSASGGGKLFF. Written as DNA, the CDR3 is TGTGCCAGCAGCGCAAGCGGGGGGGGAAAACTGTTTTTT. Variable domain in full (rest from reference TRBV7-6 and TRBJ1-4): GAGVSQSPRYKVTKRGQDVALRCDPISGHVSLYWYRQALGQGPEFLTYFNYEAQQDKSGLPNDRFSAERPEGSISTLTIQRTEQRDSAMYRCASSASGGGKLFFGSGTQLSVL.

CDR3 bases: TGTGCCAGCAGCCCCTTCGGGGGGCAAGACAATGAGCAGTTCTTC. It specifies CASSPFGGQDNEQFF. This chain joins TRBV7-8 and TRBJ2-1; D is possibly TRBD2 (7 bases). The V gene lost 5 bases and the J gene lost 5 bases, with 16 bases spanning the gap. The CDR3 length is 15 residues. Germline values: CDR1 SGHVS, CDR2 FQNEAQ.

This chain links TRBV6-5 with TRBJ1-2; D is uncertain. Germline CDR1 is MNHEY and CDR2 is SVGAGI. The CDR3 is made up of 13 amino acids. V lost 5 bases and J lost 4, with 11 bases in between. DNA of the CDR3: TGTGCCAGCAGTCCTCAGGTTTTCTATGGCTACACCTTC. This translates into CASSPQVFYGYTF.

The J gene is TRBJ1-1, the V gene TRBV11-2; 7 positions agree with TRBD1. V lost 3 bases and J lost 2; bases outside the gene matches: 12. Germline values: CDR1 SGHAT, CDR2 FQNNGV. There are 17 residues in the CDR3. The CDR3 DNA reads TGTGCCAGCAGCTTCCCGTTCACGGGACAGAAAAACACTGAAGCTTTCTTT. Its protein product is CASSFPFTGQKNTEAFF.

The rearrangement uses TRBV15 and TRBJ1-5; D might be TRBD1 (5 bases). The CDR3 extends over 15 amino acids. V was pared by 0 bases and J by 7 bases, with 13 bases between. From germline, CDR1 is LNHNV and CDR2 YYDKDF (reference sequence). The CDR3 region has the DNA TGTGCCACCAGCAGAGATGTGCAGGGAAGGCAGCCCCAGCATTTT. Protein sequence: CATSRDVQGRQPQHF.

The V and J genes are TRBV20-1 and TRBJ1-1; D remains ambiguous. The germline gives CDR1 DFQATT, CDR2 SNEGSKA (reference sequence). The CDR3 runs to 11 residues. DNA for the CDR3: TGCAGGGGAGGGCGGAACACTGAAGCTTTCTTT. Its protein product is CRGGRNTEAFF.

This chain connects TRBV10-3 to TRBJ1-2; 9 bases are a match to TRBD1. The CDR3 runs 14 residues. V lost 2 bases, J lost 2 bases, and 0 bases stayed unmatched. Germline V gene lookup returns CDR1 ENHRY and CDR2 SYGVKD. In DNA, the CDR3 is TGTGCCATCAGTGAGGGACAGGGGAACTATGGCTACACCTTC. Its protein is CAISEGQGNYGYTF.

J is TRBJ2-3 and V is TRBV6-1; 7 positions match TRBD2. J was trimmed by 4 bases and V by 1 base; bases with no gene match: 5. This CDR3 spans 15 amino acids. Germline-derived CDR1 and CDR2 are MNHNS and SASEGT. CDR3 in DNA: TGTGCCAGCAGTGAAGACGGGGGGAGGGCAGATACGCAGTATTTT. Translation gives CASSEDGGRADTQYF.

The gene calls are TRBV3-1 (or the pseudogene TRBV3-2) and TRBJ2-1; 10 bases are shared with TRBD2. The CDR3 covers 15 residues. The germline gives CDR1 LGHDT, CDR2 YNNKEL (reference sequence). Trimming cost V 2 bases and J 4 bases; bases outside gene matches: 2. In DNA form, the CDR3 reads TGTGCCAGCAGCCAAAGCGGGGGGGGTTACAATGAGCAGTTCTTC. Protein product: CASSQSGGGYNEQFF.